This T cell receptor (beta chain) was recovered during a study of cytomegalovirus exposure and HLA in healthy donors. Findings of the study overall: Later analysis demonstrated an association between a missense DCLRE1C variant and TCR beta V- and J-gene trimming.

A multiplex PCR was run with 60 Vbeta primers and 13 Jbeta primers. In the original workflow: As a later analysis found, there were tens of millions of unique TCR beta chains, of which around 9.9 million were shared. Using immunoSEQ multiplex PCR, the repertoire was profiled, and TCRdb retains in-frame clones only, with some absent. V and J calls plus clone size are reproduced from that table; the DNA served to infer D and trimming. The sample has approximately 100,000 clones; more than 70% are singletons. Notes on this clone: The antigen remains undetermined.

The CDR3 runs to 15 residues. J lost 4 bases, V lost 6 bases, and 8 bases had no gene match. Germline loops: CDR1 MNHEY, CDR2 SMNVEV (reference sequence). V is TRBV27 and J is TRBJ2-1, with 8 nucleotides matching TRBD2. Sequenced material: PBMCs. This sequence was found in a man aged 25-40 years in good health and CMV-seronegative. The CDR3 DNA reads TGTGCCAGCAGCGCAATCGGGGGGGTTTACAATGAGCAGTTCTTC. This encodes CASSAIGGVYNEQFF.